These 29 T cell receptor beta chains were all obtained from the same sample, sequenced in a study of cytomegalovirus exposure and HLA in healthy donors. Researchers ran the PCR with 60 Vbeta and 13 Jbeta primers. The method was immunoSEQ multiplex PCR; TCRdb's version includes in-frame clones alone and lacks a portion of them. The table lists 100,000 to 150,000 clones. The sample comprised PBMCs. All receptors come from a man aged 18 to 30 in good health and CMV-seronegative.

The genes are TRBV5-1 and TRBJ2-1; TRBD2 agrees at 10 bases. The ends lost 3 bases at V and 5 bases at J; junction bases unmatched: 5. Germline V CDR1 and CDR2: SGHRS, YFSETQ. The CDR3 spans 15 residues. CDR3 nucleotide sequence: TGCGCCAGCAGCTCAGCGGGAGGGCCAGACAATGAGCAGTTCTTC. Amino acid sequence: CASSSAGGPDNEQFF.

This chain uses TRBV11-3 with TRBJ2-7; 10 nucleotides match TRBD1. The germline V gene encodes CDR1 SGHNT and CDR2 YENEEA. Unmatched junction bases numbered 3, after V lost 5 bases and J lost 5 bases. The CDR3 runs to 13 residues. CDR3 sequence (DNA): TGTGCCAGCAGCCCAGGGACAGGGGACGAGCAGTACTTC. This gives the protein CASSPGTGDEQYF.

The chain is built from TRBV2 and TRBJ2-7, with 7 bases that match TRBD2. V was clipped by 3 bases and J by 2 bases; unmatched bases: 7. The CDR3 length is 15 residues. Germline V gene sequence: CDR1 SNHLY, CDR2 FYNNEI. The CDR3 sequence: CASSEVGRRTYEQYF. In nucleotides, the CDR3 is TGTGCCAGCAGTGAGGTCGGGAGGAGGACCTACGAGCAGTACTTC. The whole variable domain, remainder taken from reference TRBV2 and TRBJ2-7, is EPEVTQTPSHQVTQMGQEVILRCVPISNHLYFYWYRQILGQKVEFLVSFYNNEISEKSEIFDDQFSVERPDGSNFTLKIRSTKLEDSAMYFCASSEVGRRTYEQYFGPGTRLTVT.

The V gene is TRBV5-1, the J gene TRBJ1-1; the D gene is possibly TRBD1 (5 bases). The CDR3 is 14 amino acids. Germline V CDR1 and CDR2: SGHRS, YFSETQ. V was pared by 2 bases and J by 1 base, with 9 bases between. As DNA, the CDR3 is TGCGCCAGCAGCTTAGTCGACAGGAACACTGAAGCTTTCTTT. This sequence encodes CASSLVDRNTEAFF.

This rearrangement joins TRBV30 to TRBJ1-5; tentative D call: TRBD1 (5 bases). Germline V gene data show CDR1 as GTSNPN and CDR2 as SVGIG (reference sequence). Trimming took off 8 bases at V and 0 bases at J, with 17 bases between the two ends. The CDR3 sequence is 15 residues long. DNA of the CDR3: TGTGCCCGGCGGGGGAAATTAATTAGCAATCAGCCCCAGCATTTT. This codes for CARRGKLISNQPQHF.

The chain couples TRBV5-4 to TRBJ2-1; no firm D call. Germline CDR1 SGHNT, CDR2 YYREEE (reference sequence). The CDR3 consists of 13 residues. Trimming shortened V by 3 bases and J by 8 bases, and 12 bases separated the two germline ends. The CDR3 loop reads CASSYGNSYEQFF. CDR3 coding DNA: TGTGCCAGCAGCTACGGAAACAGCTATGAGCAGTTCTTC.

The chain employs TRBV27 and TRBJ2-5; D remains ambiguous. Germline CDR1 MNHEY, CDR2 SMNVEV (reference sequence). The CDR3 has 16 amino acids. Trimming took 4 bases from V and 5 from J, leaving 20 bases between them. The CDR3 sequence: CASSSGRSKYRETQYF. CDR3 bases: TGTGCCAGCAGTTCTGGCAGGTCGAAGTATAGGGAGACCCAGTACTTC.

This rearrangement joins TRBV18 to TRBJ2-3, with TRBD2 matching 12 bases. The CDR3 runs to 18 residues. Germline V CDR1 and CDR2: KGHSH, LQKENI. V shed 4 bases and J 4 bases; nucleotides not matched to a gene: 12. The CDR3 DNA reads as TGTGCCAGCTCACTACTTGAGACTAGCGGGAGAGTCGCAGATACGCAGTATTTT. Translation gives CASSLLETSGRVADTQYF.

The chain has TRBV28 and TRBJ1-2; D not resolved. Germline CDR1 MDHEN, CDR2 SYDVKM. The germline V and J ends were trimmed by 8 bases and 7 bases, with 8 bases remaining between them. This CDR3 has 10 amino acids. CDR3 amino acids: CASAAVGYTF. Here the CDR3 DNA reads TGTGCCAGCGCCGCGGTTGGCTACACCTTC.

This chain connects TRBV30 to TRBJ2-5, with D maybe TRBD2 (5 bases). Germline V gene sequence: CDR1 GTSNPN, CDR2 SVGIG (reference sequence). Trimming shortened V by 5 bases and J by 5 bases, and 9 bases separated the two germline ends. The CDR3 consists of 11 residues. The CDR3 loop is CAWAPGETQYF. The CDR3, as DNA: TGTGCCTGGGCGCCGGGGGAGACCCAGTACTTC.

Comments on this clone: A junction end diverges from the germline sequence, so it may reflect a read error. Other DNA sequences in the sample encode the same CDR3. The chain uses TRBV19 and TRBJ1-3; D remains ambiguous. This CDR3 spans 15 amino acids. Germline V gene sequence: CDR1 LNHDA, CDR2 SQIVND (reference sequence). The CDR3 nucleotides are TGCGCCAGTTTAGAGCGCCGAGTCTTTGGAAACACCATATATTTT. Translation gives CASLERRVFGNTIYF.

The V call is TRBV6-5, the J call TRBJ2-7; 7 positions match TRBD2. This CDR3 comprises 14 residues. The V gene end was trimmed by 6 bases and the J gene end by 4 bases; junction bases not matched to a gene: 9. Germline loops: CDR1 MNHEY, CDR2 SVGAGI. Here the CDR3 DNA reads TGTGCCAGCAGCCCGAGCGGGACCCAATACGAGCAGTACTTC. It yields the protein CASSPSGTQYEQYF.

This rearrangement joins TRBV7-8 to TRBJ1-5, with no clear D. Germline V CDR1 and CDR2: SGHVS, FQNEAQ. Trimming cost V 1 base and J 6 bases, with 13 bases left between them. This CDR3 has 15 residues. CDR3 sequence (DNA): TGTGCCAGCAGCTTAGGGTCTAGATCGAGTCAGCCCCAGCATTTT. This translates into CASSLGSRSSQPQHF.

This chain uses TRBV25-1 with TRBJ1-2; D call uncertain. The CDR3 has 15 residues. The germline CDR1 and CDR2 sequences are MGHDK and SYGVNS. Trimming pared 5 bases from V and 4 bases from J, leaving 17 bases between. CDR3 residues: CASSPPGSFFYGYTF. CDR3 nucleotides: TGTGCCAGCAGTCCACCCGGGTCCTTCTTCTATGGCTACACCTTC.

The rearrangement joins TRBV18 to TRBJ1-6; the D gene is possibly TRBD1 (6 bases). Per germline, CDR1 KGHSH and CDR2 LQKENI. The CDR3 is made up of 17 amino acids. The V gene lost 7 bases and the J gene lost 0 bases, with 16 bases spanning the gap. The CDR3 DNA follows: TGTGCCAGCTGTTTGGACAGAAGGAGCTCCTATAATTCACCCCTCCACTTT. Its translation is CASCLDRRSSYNSPLHF. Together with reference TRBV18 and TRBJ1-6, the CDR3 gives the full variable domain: NAGVMQNPRHLVRRRGQEARLRCSPMKGHSHVYWYRQLPEEGLKFMVYLQKENIIDESGMPKERFSAEFPKEGPSILRIQQVVRGDSAAYFCASCLDRRSSYNSPLHFGNGTRLTVT.

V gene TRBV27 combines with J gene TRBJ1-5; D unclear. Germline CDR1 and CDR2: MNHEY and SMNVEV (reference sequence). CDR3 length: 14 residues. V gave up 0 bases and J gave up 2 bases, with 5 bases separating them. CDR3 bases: TGTGCCAGCAGTTTATCACTCGGCAATCAGCCCCAGCATTTT. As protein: CASSLSLGNQPQHF.

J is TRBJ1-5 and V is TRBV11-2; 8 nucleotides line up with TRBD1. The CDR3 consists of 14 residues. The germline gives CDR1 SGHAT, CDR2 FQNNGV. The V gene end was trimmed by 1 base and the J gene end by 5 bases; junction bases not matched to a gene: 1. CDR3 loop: CASSLAGGDQPQHF. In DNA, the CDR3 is TGTGCCAGCAGCTTAGCAGGGGGCGATCAGCCCCAGCATTTT.

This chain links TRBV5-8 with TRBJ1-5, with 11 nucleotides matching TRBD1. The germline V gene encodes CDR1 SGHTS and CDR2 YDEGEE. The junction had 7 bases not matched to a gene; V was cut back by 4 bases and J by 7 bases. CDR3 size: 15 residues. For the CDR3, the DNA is TGTGCCAGCAGCGGACGGACAGGGGGCGGGCAGCCCCAGCATTTT. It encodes CASSGRTGGGQPQHF.

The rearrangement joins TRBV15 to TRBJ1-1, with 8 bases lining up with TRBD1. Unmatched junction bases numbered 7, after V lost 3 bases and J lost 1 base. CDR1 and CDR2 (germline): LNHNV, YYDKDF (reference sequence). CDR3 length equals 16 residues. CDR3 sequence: CATSRNPGTGNTEAFF. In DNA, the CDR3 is TGTGCCACCAGCAGGAACCCCGGGACAGGGAACACTGAAGCTTTCTTT.

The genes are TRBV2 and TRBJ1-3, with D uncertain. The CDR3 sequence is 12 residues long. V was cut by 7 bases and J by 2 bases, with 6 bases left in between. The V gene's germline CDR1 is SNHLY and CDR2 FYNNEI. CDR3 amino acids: CASTEAGNTIYF. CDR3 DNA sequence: TGTGCCAGCACGGAGGCTGGAAACACCATATATTTT.

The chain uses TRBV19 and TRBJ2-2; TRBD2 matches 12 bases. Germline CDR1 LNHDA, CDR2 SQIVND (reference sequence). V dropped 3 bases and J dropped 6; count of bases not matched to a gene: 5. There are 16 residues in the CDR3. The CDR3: CASSIRLAGGAGELFF. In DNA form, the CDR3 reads TGTGCCAGTAGTATTCGGCTAGCGGGGGGGGCCGGGGAGCTGTTTTTT.

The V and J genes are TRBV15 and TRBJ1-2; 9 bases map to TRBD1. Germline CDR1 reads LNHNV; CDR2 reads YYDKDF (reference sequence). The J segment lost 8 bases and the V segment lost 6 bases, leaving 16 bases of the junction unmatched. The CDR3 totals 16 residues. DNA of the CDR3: TGTGCCACCAGTCAAGGGACAGGGACACGCTTGTTAGGCTACACCTTC. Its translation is CATSQGTGTRLLGYTF.

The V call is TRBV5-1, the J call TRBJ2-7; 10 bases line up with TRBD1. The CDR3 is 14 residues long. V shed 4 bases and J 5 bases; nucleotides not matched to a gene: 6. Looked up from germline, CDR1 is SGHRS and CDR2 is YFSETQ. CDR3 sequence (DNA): TGCGCCAGCAGCCGGCCCGGGACAGGGGACGAGCAGTACTTC. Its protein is CASSRPGTGDEQYF.

CDR3 loop: CASSPGQGTEAFF. The CDR3 nucleotides read TGTGCCAGCAGTCCCGGACAGGGAACTGAAGCTTTCTTT. V gene TRBV28 combines with J gene TRBJ1-1; 8 positions agree with TRBD1. This CDR3 has 13 residues. V dropped 5 bases and J dropped 5; count of bases not matched to a gene: 4. Germline V lookup: CDR1 MDHEN, CDR2 SYDVKM.

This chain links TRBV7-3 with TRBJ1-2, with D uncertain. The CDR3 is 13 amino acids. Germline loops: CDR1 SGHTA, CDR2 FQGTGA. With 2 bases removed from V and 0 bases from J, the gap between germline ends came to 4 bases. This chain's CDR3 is CASSLLANYGYTF. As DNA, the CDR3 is TGTGCCAGCAGCTTATTAGCTAACTATGGCTACACCTTC. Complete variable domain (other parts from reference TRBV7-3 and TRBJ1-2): GAGVSQTPSNKVTEKGKYVELRCDPISGHTALYWYRQSLGQGPEFLIYFQGTGAADDSGLPNDRFFAVRPEGSVSTLKIQRTERGDSAVYLCASSLLANYGYTFGSGTRLTVV.

The CDR3 bases are TGCAGTGCTTCGACAGTAGACGAGCAGTACTTC. It is translated as CSASTVDEQYF. The chain has TRBV20-1 and TRBJ2-7; perhaps TRBD1 as D (5 bases). The CDR3 is 11 residues long. Per germline, CDR1 DFQATT and CDR2 SNEGSKA (reference sequence). Trimming took 5 bases from V and 5 from J, leaving 10 bases between them.

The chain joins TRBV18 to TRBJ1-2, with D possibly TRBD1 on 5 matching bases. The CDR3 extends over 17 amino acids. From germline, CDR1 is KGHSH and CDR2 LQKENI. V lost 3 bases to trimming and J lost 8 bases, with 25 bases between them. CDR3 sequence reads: CASSPDEGANGFIGYTF. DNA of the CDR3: TGTGCCAGCTCACCCGACGAAGGGGCCAATGGGTTTATAGGCTACACCTTC.

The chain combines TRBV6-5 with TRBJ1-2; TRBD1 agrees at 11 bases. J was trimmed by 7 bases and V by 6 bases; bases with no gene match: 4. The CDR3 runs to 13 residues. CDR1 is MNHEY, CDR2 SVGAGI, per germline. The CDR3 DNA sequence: TGTGCCAGCAGGGACAGGGGGCATGCTGGCTACACCTTC. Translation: CASRDRGHAGYTF.

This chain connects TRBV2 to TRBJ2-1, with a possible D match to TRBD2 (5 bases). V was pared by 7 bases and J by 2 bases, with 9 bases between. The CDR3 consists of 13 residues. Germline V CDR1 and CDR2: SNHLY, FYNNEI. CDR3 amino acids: CASIEGTYNEQFF. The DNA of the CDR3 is TGTGCCAGCATAGAGGGTACCTACAATGAGCAGTTCTTC.